The clone carrying this T cell receptor beta chain turned up a few times. This specimen belongs to a study of blood T cell repertoires in COVID-19. Profiled with immunoSEQ multiplex PCR; TCRdb holds only in-frame clones, not every one. The sample has approximately 250,000 clones, over 70% seen once. This sequence originates from a human donor in a cohort sampled during active COVID-19. Sequenced: peripheral blood.

CDR3 coding DNA: TGTGCCAGCAGCCCCTATGGGGGACAGGGGTCCTACGAGCAGTACTTC. Protein product: CASSPYGGQGSYEQYF. The chain employs TRBV7-8 and TRBJ2-7; 10 nucleotides agree with TRBD1. Germline CDR1 and CDR2: SGHVS and FQNEAQ. After removal of 5 bases from V and 1 base from J, the junction contained 8 bases not matched to a gene. This CDR3 is 16 amino acids long.